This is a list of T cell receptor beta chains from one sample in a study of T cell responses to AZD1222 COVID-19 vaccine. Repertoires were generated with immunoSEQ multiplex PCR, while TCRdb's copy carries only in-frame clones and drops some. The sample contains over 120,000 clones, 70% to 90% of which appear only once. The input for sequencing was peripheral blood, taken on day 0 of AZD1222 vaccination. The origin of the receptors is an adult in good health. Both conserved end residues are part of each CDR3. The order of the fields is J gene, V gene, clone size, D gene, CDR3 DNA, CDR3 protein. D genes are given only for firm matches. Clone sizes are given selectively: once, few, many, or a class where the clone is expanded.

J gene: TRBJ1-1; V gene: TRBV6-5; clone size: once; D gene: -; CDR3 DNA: TGTGCCAGCAGGGATCTGGATATCACTGAAGCTTTCTTT; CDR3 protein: CASRDLDITEAFF
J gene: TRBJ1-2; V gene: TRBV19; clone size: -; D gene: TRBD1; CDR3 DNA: TGTGCCAGTAGACCAGGAGACGGACAGGGGATTGTCAATGGCTACACCTTC; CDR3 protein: CASRPGDGQGIVNGYTF
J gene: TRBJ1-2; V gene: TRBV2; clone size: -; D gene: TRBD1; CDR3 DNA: TGTGCCAGCAGTGTGGGGACAGCGAGGAGAGATGGCTACACCTTC; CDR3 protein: CASSVGTARRDGYTF
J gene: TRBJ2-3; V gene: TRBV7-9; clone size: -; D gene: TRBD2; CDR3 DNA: TGTGCCAGCAGCCCCGGACACATCCTAGCGGGGGGCACAGATACGCAGTATTTT; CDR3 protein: CASSPGHILAGGTDTQYF
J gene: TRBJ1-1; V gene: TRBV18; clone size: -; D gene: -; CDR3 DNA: TGTGCCAGCTCCCCTACCTCGAGTCGTGGCACTGAAGCTTTCTTT; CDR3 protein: CASSPTSSRGTEAFF
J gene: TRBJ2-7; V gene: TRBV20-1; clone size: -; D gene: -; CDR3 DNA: TGCAGTGCTAGTGTTAGCGAACCCTACGAGCAGTACTTC; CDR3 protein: CSASVSEPYEQYF
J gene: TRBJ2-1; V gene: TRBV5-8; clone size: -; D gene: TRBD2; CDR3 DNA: TGTGCCAGCAGCTTCGGCTTCCGGGGGGACAATGAGCAGTTCTTC; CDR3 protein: CASSFGFRGDNEQFF
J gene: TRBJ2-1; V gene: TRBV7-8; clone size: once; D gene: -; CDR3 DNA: TGTGCCAGCAGCTTAGATCCCGGCTACAATGAGCAGTTCTTC; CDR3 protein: CASSLDPGYNEQFF
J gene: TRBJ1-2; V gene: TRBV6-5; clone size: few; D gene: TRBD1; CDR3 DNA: TGTGCCAGCAGCCTGGGACAGGGGTTTGGCTACACCTTC; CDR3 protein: CASSLGQGFGYTF
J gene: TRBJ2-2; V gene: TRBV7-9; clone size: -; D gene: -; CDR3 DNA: TGTGCCAGCAGCTTAGACCCCAATTCCGGGGAGCTGTTTTTT; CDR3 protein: CASSLDPNSGELFF
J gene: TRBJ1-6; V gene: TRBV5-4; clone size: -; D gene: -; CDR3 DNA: TGTGCCAGCAGCGACCCAAGACAGGAGAATTCACCCCTCCACTTT; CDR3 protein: CASSDPRQENSPLHF
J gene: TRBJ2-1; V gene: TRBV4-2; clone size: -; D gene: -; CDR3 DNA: TGTGCCAGCAGCCAAGTAGAGGGCTATCCGAGGAATGAGCAGTTCTTC; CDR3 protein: CASSQVEGYPRNEQFF
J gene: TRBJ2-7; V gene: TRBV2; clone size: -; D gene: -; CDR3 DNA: TGTGCCAGCAGTGAAGCGCTTGGCGGAACCTCCTACGAGCAGTACTTC; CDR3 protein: CASSEALGGTSYEQYF
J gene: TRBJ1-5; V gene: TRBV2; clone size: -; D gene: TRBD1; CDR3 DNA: TGTGCCAGCAGTACATTCGGACAGGGGGGACAGCCCCAGCATTTT; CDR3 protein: CASSTFGQGGQPQHF
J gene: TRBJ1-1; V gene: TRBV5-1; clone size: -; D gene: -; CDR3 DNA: TGCGCCAGCAGCATTGGCCCCCAATGGCAGGAAGCTTTCTTT; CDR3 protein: CASSIGPQWQEAFF
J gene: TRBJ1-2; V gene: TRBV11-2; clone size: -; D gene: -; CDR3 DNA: TGTGCCAGCAGCCAGGGGATTTATGGCTACACCTTC; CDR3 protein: CASSQGIYGYTF
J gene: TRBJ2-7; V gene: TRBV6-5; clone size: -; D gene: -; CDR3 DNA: TGTGCCAGCACTCCCGCCTACAGTGTAACCTACGAGCAGTACTTC; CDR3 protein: CASTPAYSVTYEQYF
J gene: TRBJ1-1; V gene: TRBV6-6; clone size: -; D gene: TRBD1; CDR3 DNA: TGTGCCAGCAGACAGGGGGTGGAAACTGAAGCTTTCTTT; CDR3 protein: CASRQGVETEAFF
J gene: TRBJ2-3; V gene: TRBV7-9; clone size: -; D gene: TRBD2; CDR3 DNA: TGTGCCAGCAGCCTTGGGGCTAGCGGGACAGATACGCAGTATTTT; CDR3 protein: CASSLGASGTDTQYF
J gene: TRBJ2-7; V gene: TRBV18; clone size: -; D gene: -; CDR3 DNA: TGTGCCAGCTCACCGGGGTGGAGCTCCTACGAGCAGTACTTC; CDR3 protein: CASSPGWSSYEQYF
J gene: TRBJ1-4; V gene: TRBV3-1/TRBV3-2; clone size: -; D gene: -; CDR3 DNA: TGTGCCAGCAGCCTTGCAACTAATGAAAAACTGTTTTTT; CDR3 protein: CASSLATNEKLFF
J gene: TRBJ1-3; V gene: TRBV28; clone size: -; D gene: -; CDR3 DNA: TGTGCCAGCAGTTTATTTCCCGGGGTTACTGGAAACACCATATATTTT; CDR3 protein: CASSLFPGVTGNTIYF
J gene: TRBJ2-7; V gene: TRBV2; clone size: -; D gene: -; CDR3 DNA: TGTGCCAGCTACCTCGGGTCACTGGTGTCCTACGAGCAGTACTTC; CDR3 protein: CASYLGSLVSYEQYF
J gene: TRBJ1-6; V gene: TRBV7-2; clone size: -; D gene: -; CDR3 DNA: TGTGCCAGCAGTTCACTCTCCAGGGCAAATTCACCCCTCCACTTT; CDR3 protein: CASSSLSRANSPLHF
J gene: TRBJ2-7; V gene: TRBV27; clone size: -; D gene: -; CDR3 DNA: TGTGCCAGCGGCCTACTAGCCACCTACGAGCAGTACTTC; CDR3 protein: CASGLLATYEQYF
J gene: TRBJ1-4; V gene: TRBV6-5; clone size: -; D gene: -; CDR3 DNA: TGTGCCAGCAGCGGGCTATCCGGTGAAAAACTGTTTTTT; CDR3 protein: CASSGLSGEKLFF
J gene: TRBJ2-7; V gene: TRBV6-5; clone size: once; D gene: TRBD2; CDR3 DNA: TGTGCCAGCAGTTACTCGGCGGGAGGGCCCCACGAGCAGTACTTC; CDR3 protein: CASSYSAGGPHEQYF
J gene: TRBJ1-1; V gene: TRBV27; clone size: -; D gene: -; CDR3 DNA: TGTGCCAGCAGTCCCCGCCCCTCCCATGAGAGCACTGAAGCTTTCTTT; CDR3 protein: CASSPRPSHESTEAFF
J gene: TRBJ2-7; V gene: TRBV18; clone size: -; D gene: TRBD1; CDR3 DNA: TGTGCCAGCTCACCAAAAACAGGGGCAACCTACGAGCAGTACTTC; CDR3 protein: CASSPKTGATYEQYF
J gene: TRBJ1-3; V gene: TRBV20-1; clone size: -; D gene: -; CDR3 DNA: TGCAGTGCTAGCAAAGGAAACACCATATATTTT; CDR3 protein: CSASKGNTIYF
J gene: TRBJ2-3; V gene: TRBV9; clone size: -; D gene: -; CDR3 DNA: TGTGCCAGCAGTCCTCTAACTACAAGCACAGATACGCAGTATTTT; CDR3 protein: CASSPLTTSTDTQYF
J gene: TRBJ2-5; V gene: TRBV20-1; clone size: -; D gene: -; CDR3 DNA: TGCAGTGCTAGGGGTGGGGAGACCCAGTACTTC; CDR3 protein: CSARGGETQYF
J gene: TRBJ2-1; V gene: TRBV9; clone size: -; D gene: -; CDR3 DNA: TGTGCCAGCAGCGTAGCTATTGCAAATGAGCAGTTCTTC; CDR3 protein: CASSVAIANEQFF
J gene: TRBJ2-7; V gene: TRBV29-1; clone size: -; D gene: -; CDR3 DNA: TGCAGCGCTGCCGGCGGGTCAAAGAGAGGGTACGAGCAGTACTTC; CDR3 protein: CSAAGGSKRGYEQYF
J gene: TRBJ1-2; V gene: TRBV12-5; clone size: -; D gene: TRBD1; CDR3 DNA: TGTGCTAGTGGTTTGGTTGACATCCAGGGGGCGCGTGGCTACACCTTC; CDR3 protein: CASGLVDIQGARGYTF
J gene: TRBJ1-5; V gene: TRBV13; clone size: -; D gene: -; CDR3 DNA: TGTGCCAGCAGCTTAGGGGGCAGTAATCAGCCCCAGCATTTT; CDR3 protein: CASSLGGSNQPQHF
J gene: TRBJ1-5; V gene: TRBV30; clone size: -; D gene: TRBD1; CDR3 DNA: TGTGCCTGGAGCGGGACAGGTAATCAGCCCCAGCATTTT; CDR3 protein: CAWSGTGNQPQHF
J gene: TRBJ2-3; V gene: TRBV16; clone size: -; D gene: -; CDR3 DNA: TGTGCCAGCAGCCAAGCCAGGGGCAGCACAGATACGCAGTATTTT; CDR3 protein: CASSQARGSTDTQYF
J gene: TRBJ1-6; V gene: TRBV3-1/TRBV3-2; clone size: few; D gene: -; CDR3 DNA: TGTGCCAGCAGCCAGACCGGAGGGGGTAAGGTGGGATCACCCCTCCACTTT; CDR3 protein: CASSQTGGGKVGSPLHF
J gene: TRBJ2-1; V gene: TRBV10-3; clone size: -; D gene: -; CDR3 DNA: TGTGCCATCAGTGCCAACTTCTACAATGAGCAGTTCTTC; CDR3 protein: CAISANFYNEQFF
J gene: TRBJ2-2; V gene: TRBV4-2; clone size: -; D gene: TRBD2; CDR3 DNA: TGTGCCAGCAGCCAGGTCGATGGGAGGGAGGACGGGGAGCTGTTTTTT; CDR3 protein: CASSQVDGREDGELFF
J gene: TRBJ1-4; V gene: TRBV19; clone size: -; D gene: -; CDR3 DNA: TGTGCCAGCTCTGCAAGGGGGGGTGAAAAACTGTTTTTT; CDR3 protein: CASSARGGEKLFF
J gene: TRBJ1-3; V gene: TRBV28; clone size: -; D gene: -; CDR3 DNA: TGTGCCAGCAGGGAGACAGGCTCTGGAAACACCATATATTTT; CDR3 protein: CASRETGSGNTIYF
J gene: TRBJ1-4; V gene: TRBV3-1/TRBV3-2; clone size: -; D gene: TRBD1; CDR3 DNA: TGTGCCAGCAGCCAACGGACAGGGGGGGAAAAACTGTTTTTT; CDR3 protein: CASSQRTGGEKLFF
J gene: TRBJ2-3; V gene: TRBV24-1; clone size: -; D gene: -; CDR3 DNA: TGTGCCACCGCCTTAAAGGGGGGGGTCACAGATACGCAGTATTTT; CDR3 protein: CATALKGGVTDTQYF
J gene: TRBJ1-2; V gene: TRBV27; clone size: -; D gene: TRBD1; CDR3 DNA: TGTGCCAGCAGTGCGTTAGGGACAGGGGATGGTAACTATGGCTACACCTTC; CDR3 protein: CASSALGTGDGNYGYTF
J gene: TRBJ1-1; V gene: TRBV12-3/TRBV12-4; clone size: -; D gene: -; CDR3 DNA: TGTGCCAGCAGCGGGGGTACTGAAGCTTTCTTT; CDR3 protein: CASSGGTEAFF